This is a list of T cell receptor beta chains from one sample in a study of CD8+CD57+ T cells in acquired aplastic anemia. TCRdb ran MiXCR on the reads and lists one entry per CDR3 protein. The repertoire holds 200,000 to 300,000 distinct CDR3 sequences, with 47% as singletons. Sequencing was performed on sorted CD4+, CD8+, or CD8+CD57+ T cells (not recorded which) from PBMCs. These receptor sequences come from a human donor with aplastic anemia. Each CDR3 is given with its conserved first and last residue. D genes are given only for firm matches. Clone size is not always given. Where it is, it says once, few, many or a class for expanded clones.

v_call: TRBV10-1
clone_size: once
d_call: TRBD2
j_call: TRBJ2-3
cdr3_aa: CASSECGLAGGLRTDTQCF
cdr3_nt: TGCGCCAGCAGTGAGTGCGGACTAGCGGGGGGTCTGAGGACAGATACGCAGTGTTTT

v_call: TRBV14
clone_size: -
d_call: -
j_call: TRBJ1-2
cdr3_aa: CASSRGREANYGYTF
cdr3_nt: TGTGCCAGCAGCCGGGGGAGGGAAGCTAACTATGGCTACACCTTC

v_call: TRBV4-3
clone_size: -
d_call: TRBD1
j_call: TRBJ2-5
cdr3_aa: CASSQGTGTETQYF
cdr3_nt: TGCGCCAGCAGCCAGGGGACAGGGACAGAGACCCAGTACTTC

v_call: TRBV28
clone_size: few
d_call: TRBD2
j_call: TRBJ2-3
cdr3_aa: CASSTLWGGGFTDTQYF
cdr3_nt: TGTGCCAGCAGTACCTTGTGGGGCGGGGGATTTACAGATACGCAGTATTTT

v_call: TRBV5-6
clone_size: many
d_call: TRBD2
j_call: TRBJ2-3
cdr3_aa: CASIDRLAGRADTQYF
cdr3_nt: TGTGCCAGCATCGACCGACTAGCGGGGCGTGCAGATACGCAGTATTTT

v_call: TRBV6-2/TRBV6-3
clone_size: few
d_call: TRBD2
j_call: TRBJ2-3
cdr3_aa: CASSYSTRGLAGERGTQYF
cdr3_nt: TGTGCCAGCAGTTACTCGACTAGGGGACTAGCGGGGGAGAGGGGTACGCAGTATTTT

v_call: TRBV4-3
clone_size: -
d_call: -
j_call: TRBJ2-5
cdr3_aa: CASSQTLGNIGTQYF
cdr3_nt: TGCGCCAGCAGCCAAACCCTGGGGAATATAGGGACCCAGTACTTC

v_call: TRBV6-4
clone_size: -
d_call: -
j_call: TRBJ2-2
cdr3_aa: CASSPTPGGEAGELFF
cdr3_nt: TGTGCCAGCAGCCCCACCCCAGGGGGGGAAGCCGGGGAGCTGTTTTTT

v_call: TRBV9
clone_size: many
d_call: -
j_call: TRBJ2-2
cdr3_aa: CASSVPGELFF
cdr3_nt: TGTGCCAGCAGCGTCCCCGGGGAGCTGTTTTTT

v_call: TRBV13
clone_size: many
d_call: -
j_call: TRBJ2-1
cdr3_aa: CASSLGGAGYNEQFF
cdr3_nt: TGTGCCAGCAGCTTAGGGGGGGCGGGATACAATGAGCAGTTCTTC

v_call: TRBV2
clone_size: few
d_call: TRBD1
j_call: TRBJ1-2
cdr3_aa: CASSKGTGGRLLYGYTF
cdr3_nt: TGTGCCAGCAGTAAGGGGACAGGGGGCAGGTTACTCTATGGCTACACCTTC

v_call: TRBV7-6
clone_size: many
d_call: -
j_call: TRBJ2-6
cdr3_aa: CASSLDHSGASSSGANVLTF
cdr3_nt: TGTGCCAGCAGCTTAGACCACTCAGGGGCCTCATCCTCTGGGGCCAACGTCCTGACTTTC

v_call: TRBV12-3/TRBV12-4
clone_size: -
d_call: -
j_call: TRBJ1-6
cdr3_aa: CASSWGLDSPLHF
cdr3_nt: TGTGCCAGCAGTTGGGGGCTTGATTCACCCCTCCACTTT

v_call: TRBV9
clone_size: -
d_call: -
j_call: TRBJ2-3
cdr3_aa: CASSVEGGGLYNEQYF
cdr3_nt: TGTGCCAGCAGCGTAGAGGGAGGGGGCCTCTACAATGAGCAGTATTTT

v_call: TRBV7-9
clone_size: many
d_call: TRBD2
j_call: TRBJ2-7
cdr3_aa: CASSSKSGTWEQYF
cdr3_nt: TGTGCCAGCAGTTCGAAAAGCGGGACTTGGGAGCAGTACTTC

v_call: TRBV24-1
clone_size: many
d_call: TRBD2
j_call: TRBJ2-1
cdr3_aa: CATSGMGGGNNEQFF
cdr3_nt: TGTGCCACCAGTGGGATGGGCGGGGGGAACAATGAGCAGTTCTTC

v_call: TRBV29-1
clone_size: -
d_call: -
j_call: TRBJ1-1
cdr3_aa: CSVDSDLMNIEAFF
cdr3_nt: TGCAGCGTTGATTCGGATTTAATGAACATTGAAGCTTTCTTT

v_call: TRBV14
clone_size: once
d_call: TRBD2
j_call: TRBJ2-1
cdr3_aa: CASSQERAGVWELYNEQFF
cdr3_nt: TGTGCCAGCAGCCAAGAGAGGGCGGGAGTTTGGGAACTCTACAATGAGCAGTTCTTC

v_call: TRBV20-1
clone_size: -
d_call: -
j_call: TRBJ1-1
cdr3_aa: CSARGRGYGVRNTEAFF
cdr3_nt: TGCAGTGCTAGAGGTAGAGGGTACGGAGTGAGGAACACTGAAGCTTTCTTT

v_call: TRBV15
clone_size: once
d_call: TRBD1
j_call: TRBJ1-5
cdr3_aa: CATSRRQGYSNQPQHF
cdr3_nt: TGTGCCACCAGCCGAAGACAGGGCTATAGCAATCAGCCCCAGCATTTT

v_call: TRBV19
clone_size: -
d_call: -
j_call: TRBJ1-1
cdr3_aa: CASSIAAGLATEAPF
cdr3_nt: TGTGCCAGTAGTATCGCGGCAGGCTTGGCTACTGAAGCTCCCTTT

v_call: TRBV10-3
clone_size: -
d_call: -
j_call: TRBJ2-7
cdr3_aa: CAISEPGGDNEQYF
cdr3_nt: TGTGCCATCAGTGAACCCGGGGGAGACAACGAGCAGTACTTC

v_call: TRBV30
clone_size: few
d_call: -
j_call: TRBJ1-1
cdr3_aa: CAWSVKSEAFF
cdr3_nt: TGTGCCTGGAGTGTGAAGAGTGAAGCTTTCTTT

v_call: TRBV4-1
clone_size: many
d_call: TRBD2
j_call: TRBJ2-1
cdr3_aa: CASSQGGEGNEQFF
cdr3_nt: TGCGCCAGCAGCCAAGGCGGGGAGGGGAATGAGCAGTTCTTC

v_call: TRBV9
clone_size: many
d_call: TRBD2
j_call: TRBJ2-3
cdr3_aa: CASSGLSGTSGTSTDTQYF
cdr3_nt: TGTGCCAGCAGCGGACTTTCCGGGACTAGCGGGACTAGCACAGATACGCAGTATTTT

v_call: TRBV7-6
clone_size: -
d_call: -
j_call: TRBJ2-7
cdr3_aa: CASSRAEVYEQYF
cdr3_nt: TGTGCCAGCAGCCGCGCGGAGGTCTACGAGCAGTACTTC

v_call: TRBV3-1
clone_size: many
d_call: TRBD1
j_call: TRBJ1-2
cdr3_aa: CASSQDDRVDGYTF
cdr3_nt: TGTGCCAGCAGCCAAGACGACAGGGTTGATGGCTACACCTTC